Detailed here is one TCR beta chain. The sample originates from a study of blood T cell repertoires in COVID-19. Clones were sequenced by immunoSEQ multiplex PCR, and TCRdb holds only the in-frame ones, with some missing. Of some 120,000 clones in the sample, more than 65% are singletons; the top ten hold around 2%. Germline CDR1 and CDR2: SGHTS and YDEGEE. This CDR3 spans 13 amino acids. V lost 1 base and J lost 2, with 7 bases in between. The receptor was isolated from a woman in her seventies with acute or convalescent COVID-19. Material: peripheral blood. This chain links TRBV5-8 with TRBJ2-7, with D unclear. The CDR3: CASSLQSTYEQYF. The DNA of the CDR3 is TGTGCCAGCAGCTTGCAGTCCACCTACGAGCAGTACTTC.